This T cell receptor (beta chain) is drawn from a study of cytotoxic CD8 clonotypes in ibrutinib-treated CLL. With respect to this clone: Its antigen remains unknown.

The CDR3 covers 14 residues. Germline values: CDR1 SGHNT, CDR2 YYREEE (reference sequence). Trimming took 3 bases from V and 6 from J; bases not matched to a gene: 6. Produced via immunoSEQ multiplex PCR; TCRdb's table is partial and in-frame only. The table includes over 110,000 clones, approximately 90% detected once. Study-level points and caveats: Clonality correlated strongly with circulating CD8+ T cells and exceeded age-matched healthy donors at baseline.

The V and J genes are TRBV5-4 and TRBJ2-1, with TRBD1 matching over 7 bases. The sequencing here drew on PBMCs, taken after 12 months of ibrutinib treatment. This sequence was found in a human donor with chronic lymphocytic leukemia. CDR3 nucleotides: TGTGCCAGCAGCTCCACCACAGGGGTCAATGAGCAGTTCTTC. Its protein is CASSSTTGVNEQFF.